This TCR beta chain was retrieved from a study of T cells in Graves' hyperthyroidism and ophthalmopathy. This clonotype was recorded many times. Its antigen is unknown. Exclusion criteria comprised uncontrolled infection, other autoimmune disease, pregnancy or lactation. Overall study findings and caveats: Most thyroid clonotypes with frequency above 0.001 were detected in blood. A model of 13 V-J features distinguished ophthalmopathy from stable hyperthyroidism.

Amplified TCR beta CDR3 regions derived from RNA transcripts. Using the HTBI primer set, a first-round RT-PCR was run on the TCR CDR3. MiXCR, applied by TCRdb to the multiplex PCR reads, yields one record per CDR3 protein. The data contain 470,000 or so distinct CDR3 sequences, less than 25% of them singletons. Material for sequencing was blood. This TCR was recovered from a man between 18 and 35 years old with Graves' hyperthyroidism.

Written as DNA, the CDR3 is TGTGCCAGCAGTTTGGCCCCCTACGAGCAGTACTTC. Protein: CASSLAPYEQYF. The V call is TRBV12-3 or TRBV12-4, the J call TRBJ2-7; D not resolved. The CDR3 covers 12 residues. V shed 3 bases and J shed 2 bases, with 5 bases lying between them.